This T cell receptor (beta chain) came from a study of tumor and adjacent non-tumor tissue in lung cancer. The overall study: There were approximately twelve adenocarcinoma, a couple of squamous cell carcinoma and 1 small cell lung cancer cases. Findings of the study overall: Normal lung showed higher cumulative top 100 clone frequency than tumor. Significantly higher TCR diversity was found in tumor than normal lung.

As regards this clonotype: What it binds is unknown. The junction departs from germline at one end; a sequencing error may be responsible.

TCRbeta libraries were built with three rounds of nested PCR, modified from ARM-PCR. TCRdb re-analysed the multiplex PCR reads in MiXCR, keeping a single row per CDR3 protein. The table includes 60,000 or so distinct CDR3 sequences, 61% detected once. This sample's RNA came from whole unsorted tissue. More than 3 cm separated this lung sample from the edge of the tumor. Germline loops: CDR1 MGHRA, CDR2 YSYEKL. CDR3 length: 16 residues. The receptor comes from a man in his 70s with non-small cell lung cancer. J is TRBJ2-7 and V is TRBV4-1; D possibly corresponds to TRBD1 (6 bases). The sample taken for sequencing was distant non-tumor lung tissue. The chain's CDR3 is CASSRPGQREKDEQYF. The CDR3 DNA reads TGCGCCAGCAGCCGGCCCGGACAGAGGGAGAAGGACGAACAGTACTTC.